The sequence of this T cell receptor (beta chain) was determined in a study of cytomegalovirus exposure and HLA in healthy donors. Study-wide results and caveats: Reported performance of the classifier showed diagnosis of cytomegalovirus status with high specificity and sensitivity. There were some V segments, including TRBV6-2 and TRBV6-3, excluded as indistinguishable. Roughly uniform depth of sequencing across donors was assumed in presence/absence analyses.

V was pared by 5 bases and J by 3 bases, with 16 bases between. This CDR3 has 15 amino acids. CDR1 KGHSH and CDR2 LQKENI come from the germline V gene. This clone was picked up a small number of times. The target antigen is unknown. Primers: 60 Vbeta forward and 13 Jbeta reverse. Some clones are missing from TCRdb's copy, which holds only in-frame ones; the method was immunoSEQ multiplex PCR. The sample records approximately 130,000 clones, 76% being singletons. The sequence was collected from a female donor in good health and CMV-seropositive. The chain combines TRBV18 with TRBJ2-5, with D possibly being TRBD2 (5 bases). The sequencing sample was made of PBMCs. This CDR3 reads CASSTNRGFEETQYF. The CDR3 DNA follows: TGTGCCAGCTCAACCAACCGGGGTTTCGAAGAGACCCAGTACTTC.